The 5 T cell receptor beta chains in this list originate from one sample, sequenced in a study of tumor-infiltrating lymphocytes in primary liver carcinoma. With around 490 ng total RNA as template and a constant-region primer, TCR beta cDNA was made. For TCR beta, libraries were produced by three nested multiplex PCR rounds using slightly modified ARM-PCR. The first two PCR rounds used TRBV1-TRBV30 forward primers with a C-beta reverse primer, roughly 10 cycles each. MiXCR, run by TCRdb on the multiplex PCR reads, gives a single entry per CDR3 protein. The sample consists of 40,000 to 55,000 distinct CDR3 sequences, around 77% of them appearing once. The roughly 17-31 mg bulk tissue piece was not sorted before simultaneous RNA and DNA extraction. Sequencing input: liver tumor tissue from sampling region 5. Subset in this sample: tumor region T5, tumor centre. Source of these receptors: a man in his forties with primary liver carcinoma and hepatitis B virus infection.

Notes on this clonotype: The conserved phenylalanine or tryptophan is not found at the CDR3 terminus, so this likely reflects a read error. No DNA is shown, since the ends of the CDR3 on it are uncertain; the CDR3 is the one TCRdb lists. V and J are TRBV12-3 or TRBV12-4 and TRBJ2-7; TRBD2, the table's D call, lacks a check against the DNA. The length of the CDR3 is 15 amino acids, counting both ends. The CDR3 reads CASSLLIGLKNERYS.

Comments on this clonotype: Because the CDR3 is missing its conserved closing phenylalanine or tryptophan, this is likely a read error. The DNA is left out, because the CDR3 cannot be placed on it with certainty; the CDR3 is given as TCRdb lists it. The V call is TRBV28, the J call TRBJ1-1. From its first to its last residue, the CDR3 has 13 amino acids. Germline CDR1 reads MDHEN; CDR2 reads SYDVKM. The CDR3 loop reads CASSWRGNTEASL.

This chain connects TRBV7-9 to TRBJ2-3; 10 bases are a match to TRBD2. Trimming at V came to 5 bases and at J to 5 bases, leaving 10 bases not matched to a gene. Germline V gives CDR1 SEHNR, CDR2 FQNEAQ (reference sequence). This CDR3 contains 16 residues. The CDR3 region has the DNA TGTGCCAGCAGCGCAATTTCCGGGACTAGCGTAGATACGCAGTATTTT. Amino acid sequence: CASSAISGTSVDTQYF.

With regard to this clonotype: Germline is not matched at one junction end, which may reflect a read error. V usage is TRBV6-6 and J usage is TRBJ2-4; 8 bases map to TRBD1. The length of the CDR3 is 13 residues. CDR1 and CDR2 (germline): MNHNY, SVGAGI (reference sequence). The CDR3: CVSRDRAKNIQYF. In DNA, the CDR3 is TGTGTCAGCAGGGACAGGGCCAAAAACATTCAGTACTTC.

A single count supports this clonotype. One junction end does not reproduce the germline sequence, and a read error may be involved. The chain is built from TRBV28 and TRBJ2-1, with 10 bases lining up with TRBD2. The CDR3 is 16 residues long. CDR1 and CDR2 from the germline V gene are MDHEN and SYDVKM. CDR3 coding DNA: TGTCCCAGCATCCCCCTGGAGCGGGGGGGCTACAATGATCAGTTCTTC. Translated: CPSIPLERGGYNDQFF.